Shown below are 4 T cell receptor beta chains from a single sample sequenced in a study of cytomegalovirus exposure and HLA in healthy donors. 13 Jbeta primers and 60 Vbeta primers were used for the PCR. Data came from immunoSEQ multiplex PCR; TCRdb stores just in-frame clones and leaves some out. The sample has around 200,000 clones, less than 80% seen once. Sequencing input: PBMCs. These receptors all stem from a man aged 35 to 55 in good health and CMV-seronegative.

The chain is built from TRBV29-1 and TRBJ2-7, with D possibly TRBD1 on 5 matching bases. The CDR3 contains 12 residues. CDR1 is SQVTM, CDR2 ANQGSEA, per germline. V was pared by 6 bases and J by 0 bases, with 9 bases between. The CDR3 region has the DNA TGCAGCGTCAAAGGGGCCTCCTACGAGCAGTACTTC. It yields the protein CSVKGASYEQYF.

The V call is TRBV29-1, the J call TRBJ2-1; no firm D call. The CDR3 runs 11 residues. Germline CDR1 reads SQVTM; CDR2 reads ANQGSEA. The V gene lost 5 bases and the J gene lost 4 bases, with 6 bases spanning the gap. In nucleotides, the CDR3 is TGCAGCGTTCTTTCGTACAATGAGCAGTTCTTC. Translating gives CSVLSYNEQFF.

J is TRBJ2-2 and V is TRBV9; 12 bases map to TRBD1. The junction had 9 bases not matched to a gene; V was cut back by 3 bases and J by 6 bases. Looked up from germline, CDR1 is SGDLS and CDR2 is YYNGEE. The CDR3 spans 17 residues. The CDR3 DNA sequence: TGTGCCAGCAGCGGGGCCGGGACAGGGGGCGCGGCCGGGGAGCTGTTTTTT. Protein: CASSGAGTGGAAGELFF.

V usage is TRBV29-1 and J usage is TRBJ2-5; 8 bases align to TRBD1. The CDR3 consists of 12 residues. The V gene's germline CDR1 is SQVTM and CDR2 ANQGSEA. The V gene end was trimmed by 6 bases and the J gene end by 14 bases; junction bases not matched to a gene: 14. CDR3 region: CSVNPGGEGPYF. DNA of the CDR3: TGCAGCGTCAACCCAGGGGGCGAGGGTCCTTACTTC.